The 25 T cell receptor beta chains presented below share a single source sample, sequenced in a study of CD8+ T cells in alopecia areata. TCR sequencing used cDNA made by reverse transcription of extracted RNA. Generated by immunoSEQ multiplex PCR, the TCRdb table keeps only in-frame clones and is missing some. Seen here are more than 95,000 clones, more than 75% observed once, and the top ten hold 11%. Noted treatment: oral pan-JAK inhibitor, 5-10 mg twice daily. Sequences were derived from CD8+ T cells sorted from blood, sampled between weeks 30 and 35, from a patient treated with tofacitinib. These receptors were collected from a human donor with alopecia areata.

The chain is built from TRBV29-1 and TRBJ2-1; 7 positions match TRBD2. V lost 7 bases and J lost 0; bases outside the gene matches: 9. The germline CDR1 and CDR2 sequences are SQVTM and ANQGSEA. The CDR3 sequence is 15 residues long. The CDR3 sequence is CSDFSGWGSYNEQFF. The CDR3 DNA sequence: TGCAGCGACTTTAGCGGGTGGGGCTCCTACAATGAGCAGTTCTTC.

V and J are TRBV6-6 and TRBJ1-2; no clear D gene. Germline V CDR1 and CDR2: MNHNY, SVGAGI (reference sequence). This CDR3 region has 15 residues. The V end lost 1 base, the J end lost 5 bases, and 14 bases lay between the germline ends. The CDR3 sequence is CASSYLDGVTYGYTF. For the CDR3, the DNA is TGTGCCAGCAGTTACTTAGACGGCGTTACTTATGGCTACACCTTC.

This chain links TRBV7-9 with TRBJ2-7; D might be TRBD1 or TRBD2, each matching 6 bases. The V end lost 7 bases, the J end lost 0 bases, and 19 bases lay between the germline ends. The CDR3 totals 16 residues. Germline values: CDR1 SEHNR, CDR2 FQNEAQ (reference sequence). This CDR3 is CASNSPRGLVSYEQYF. The CDR3 DNA reads as TGTGCCAGCAACTCCCCACGGGGGCTAGTCTCCTACGAGCAGTACTTC. The entire variable domain, with the rest obtained from reference TRBV7-9 and TRBJ2-7, is as follows: DTGVSQNPRHKITKRGQNVTFRCDPISEHNRLYWYRQTLGQGPEFLTYFQNEAQLEKSRLLSDRFSAERPKGSFSTLEIQRTEQGDSAMYLCASNSPRGLVSYEQYFGPGTRLTVT.

The chain uses TRBV29-1 and TRBJ2-1; possibly TRBD1 or TRBD2 for D (7 bases each). This CDR3 is built from 15 residues. Germline V gene data show CDR1 as SQVTM and CDR2 as ANQGSEA. V lost 1 base to trimming and J lost 6 bases, with 16 bases between them. This CDR3 reads CSVEGLTGRVNEQFF. CDR3 sequence (DNA): TGCAGCGTTGAAGGTCTGACAGGGAGGGTCAATGAGCAGTTCTTC.

The chain combines TRBV7-8 with TRBJ2-1; 8 nucleotides agree with TRBD1. The CDR3 covers 17 residues. V lost 0 bases to trimming and J lost 5 bases; unmatched junction nucleotides: 9. CDR1 is SGHVS, CDR2 FQNEAQ, per germline. The CDR3 here is CASSLAPGQGLHNEQFF. The CDR3, as DNA: TGTGCCAGCAGCTTAGCGCCCGGACAGGGTCTACACAATGAGCAGTTCTTC.

CDR3 residues: CAISGAGTSYEQYF. The CDR3 DNA sequence: TGTGCCATCAGTGGGGCGGGGACGTCCTACGAGCAGTACTTC. This chain connects TRBV10-3 to TRBJ2-7, with D tentatively TRBD2 (6 bases). Germline CDR1 reads ENHRY; CDR2 reads SYGVKD. The CDR3 totals 14 residues. The V end was cut by 4 bases, the J end by 1 base, with 11 bases between.

The chain carries TRBV7-3 and TRBJ2-2; a weak D match, TRBD2 (6 bases). V was trimmed by 1 base and J by 3 bases, leaving 15 bases between them. The CDR3 runs 17 residues. Per the germline V gene, CDR1 is SGHTA and CDR2 is FQGTGA. Here the CDR3 reads CASSLNPGTLDTGELFF. The CDR3 nucleotides are TGTGCCAGCAGCTTAAACCCCGGGACTCTTGACACCGGGGAGCTGTTTTTT.

The genes are TRBV5-4 and TRBJ2-1; 10 bases match TRBD2. Germline V gene sequence: CDR1 SGHNT, CDR2 YYREEE (reference sequence). Trimming removed 4 bases from V and 10 bases from J; junction bases left unmatched: 5. The CDR3 is 13 amino acids. The CDR3 region has the DNA TGTGCCAGCAGCGTGGGACTAGCGCAGGAGCAGTTCTTC. This translates into CASSVGLAQEQFF. Full variable domain (outside the CDR3, taken from reference TRBV5-4 and TRBJ2-1): ETGVTQSPTHLIKTRGQQVTLRCSSQSGHNTVSWYQQALGQGPQFIFQYYREEENGRGNFPPRFSGLQFPNYSSELNVNALELDDSALYLCASSVGLAQEQFFGPGTRLTVL.

Regarding this clone: A read error may account for a junction end that differs from germline. The rearrangement links TRBV6-5 to TRBJ2-7, with 9 bases identical to TRBD2. In germline, CDR1 is MNHEY, CDR2 SVGAGI. The CDR3 length is 14 residues. CDR3 amino acids: CASGPGLASYERYF. The CDR3 DNA reads TGTGCCAGCGGACCGGGACTAGCCTCCTACGAGCGGTACTTC.

V usage is TRBV6-5 and J usage is TRBJ2-3; 8 bases align to TRBD1. Germline V CDR1 and CDR2: MNHEY, SVGAGI. With 1 base clipped from V and 6 bases from J, the junction kept 6 bases outside the gene matches. The CDR3 extends over 15 amino acids. CDR3 DNA: TGTGCCAGCAGTTACTTGACAGGGGCAGAGGATACGCAGTATTTT. Amino acid sequence: CASSYLTGAEDTQYF.

The chain recombines TRBV7-2 with TRBJ2-2, with D uncertain. The CDR3 has 14 residues. Germline V gene lookup returns CDR1 SGHTA and CDR2 FQGNSA. This CDR3 is CALKRADNTGELFF. The CDR3 DNA reads as TGTGCTCTCAAAAGGGCAGATAACACCGGGGAGCTGTTTTTT.

This sequence joins TRBV27 and TRBJ1-1; D perhaps matches TRBD1 (6 bases). The V end was cut by 6 bases, the J end by 8 bases, with 10 bases between. The CDR3 length is 11 residues. The V gene's germline CDR1 is MNHEY and CDR2 SMNVEV (reference sequence). Here the CDR3 reads CASSHQGEAFF. CDR3 coding DNA: TGTGCCAGCAGCCACCAGGGGGAAGCTTTCTTT.

The V call is TRBV5-1, the J call TRBJ2-2, with D perhaps TRBD1 (5 bases). Germline CDR1 SGHRS, CDR2 YFSETQ. V was trimmed by 2 bases and J by 2 bases, leaving 13 bases between them. The CDR3 has 16 amino acids. CDR3: CASSFTQDPNTGELFF. The CDR3, as DNA: TGCGCCAGCAGCTTCACACAGGACCCCAACACCGGGGAGCTGTTTTTT. Using reference TRBV5-1 and TRBJ2-2 for the parts outside the CDR3, the full variable domain is KAGVTQTPRYLIKTRGQQVTLSCSPISGHRSVSWYQQTPGQGLQFLFEYFSETQRNKGNFPGRFSGRQFSNSRSEMNVSTLELGDSALYLCASSFTQDPNTGELFFGEGSRLTVL.

This clone was seen a single time. The chain recombines TRBV7-8 with TRBJ2-7; D is unclear. Between the trimmed V and J ends, which lost 2 bases and 3 bases, there was a span of 8 bases. The CDR3 covers 13 residues. Germline CDR1 reads SGHVS; CDR2 reads FQNEAQ. CDR3 sequence reads: CASSLNRNYEQYF. DNA of the CDR3: TGTGCCAGCAGCTTAAACAGAAACTACGAGCAGTACTTC.

The V gene is TRBV28, the J gene TRBJ1-2; D is unresolved. Germline lookup yields CDR1 MDHEN and CDR2 SYDVKM. V lost 5 bases and J lost 5, with 9 bases in between. The CDR3 extends over 12 amino acids. CDR3 sequence reads: CASSNDLYGYTF. The CDR3 DNA reads TGTGCCAGCAGTAACGACTTGTATGGCTACACCTTC.

The chain employs TRBV6-5 and TRBJ2-1; D unresolved. The germline gives CDR1 MNHEY, CDR2 SVGAGI. This CDR3 is 15 amino acids long. V was pared by 2 bases and J by 9 bases, with 17 bases between. CDR3 in amino acids: CASSYDIVGKGEQFF. For the CDR3, the DNA is TGTGCCAGCAGTTACGATATTGTTGGGAAGGGTGAGCAGTTCTTC.

With regard to this clone: Different DNA sequences within this sample yield the same CDR3. The rearrangement joins TRBV11-2 to TRBJ2-3; no reliable D call. The CDR3 consists of 15 residues. The germline V and J ends were trimmed by 2 bases and 0 bases, with 9 bases remaining between them. Per germline, CDR1 SGHAT and CDR2 FQNNGV. This CDR3 reads CASSLPTTSTDTQYF. The CDR3 nucleotides read TGTGCCAGCAGCTTACCCACAACTAGCACAGATACGCAGTATTTT.

A note on this clone: Sequence at one end of the junction differs from germline and may be a read error. This sequence joins TRBV14 and TRBJ1-1; tentatively, D is TRBD1 (5 bases). The CDR3 totals 15 residues. Looked up from germline, CDR1 is SGHDN and CDR2 is FVKESK. The CDR3 DNA sequence: TGTGCCAGCAGCCAAGACTCAGGGATCAACACTGAAACTTTCTTT. It yields the protein CASSQDSGINTETFF.

The chain employs TRBV30 and TRBJ2-1, with a tentative D call TRBD2 (6 bases). This CDR3 comprises 11 residues. The V end lost 3 bases, the J end lost 8 bases, and 8 bases lay between the germline ends. The germline CDR1 and CDR2 sequences are GTSNPN and SVGIG (reference sequence). For the CDR3, the DNA is TGTGCCTGGAGCCCGGGAGATGAGCAGTTCTTC. Its translation is CAWSPGDEQFF.

This rearrangement joins TRBV29-1 to TRBJ1-6, with D possibly matching TRBD1 (5 bases). In germline, CDR1 is SQVTM, CDR2 ANQGSEA. The CDR3 length is 18 residues. The germline V and J ends were trimmed by 2 bases and 2 bases, with 19 bases remaining between them. The CDR3 coding sequence is TGCAGCGTTGAAAGGCAGGGCGACATAATCACCTATAATTCACCCCTCCACTTT. Its translation: CSVERQGDIITYNSPLHF.

A few counts support this clone. The CDR3 coding sequence is TGTGCCAGCAGCCAAACCGACGGATGGAGGGATAGGTACGAGCAGTACTTC. Its protein is CASSQTDGWRDRYEQYF. This chain connects TRBV13 to TRBJ2-7; possible D gene TRBD2, 6 bases. The V end lost 5 bases, the J end lost 4 bases, and 24 bases lay between the germline ends. This CDR3 region has 17 residues. Per the germline V gene, CDR1 is PRHDT and CDR2 is FYEKMQ (reference sequence).

The genes are TRBV11-2 and TRBJ2-6; D remains ambiguous. The CDR3 extends over 15 amino acids. Trimming took off 3 bases at V and 1 base at J, with 7 bases between the two ends. CDR1 is SGHAT, CDR2 FQNNGV, per germline. The CDR3: CASSLTPSGANVLTF. The CDR3, as DNA: TGTGCCAGCAGCTTGACTCCGTCTGGGGCCAACGTCCTGACTTTC.

On this clone itself: Additional DNA sequences in this sample encode the identical CDR3. The rearrangement joins TRBV5-6 to TRBJ2-1; no clear D gene. The CDR3 spans 12 residues. V lost 3 bases to trimming and J lost 3 bases, with 4 bases between them. CDR1 is SGHDT, CDR2 YYEEEE, per germline. CDR3 coding DNA: TGTGCCAGCAGCTCCGACTACAATGAGCAGTTCTTC. Its translation: CASSSDYNEQFF.

This rearrangement joins TRBV5-4 to TRBJ2-3; 9 bases match TRBD2. The germline gives CDR1 SGHNT, CDR2 YYREEE (reference sequence). The CDR3 has 15 amino acids. The V segment lost 2 bases and the J segment 5 bases; nucleotides outside the gene matches: 6. The CDR3 region has the DNA TGTGCCAGCAGCTTAGGGACAGCGGGGGGAGATACGCAGTATTTT. Its protein product is CASSLGTAGGDTQYF.

This rearrangement joins TRBV6-5 to TRBJ2-5; no definite D call. The ends were cut back, 5 bases at V and 3 bases at J, with 13 bases in the middle. The CDR3 length is 14 residues. Germline V gene sequence: CDR1 MNHEY, CDR2 SVGAGI. CDR3 region: CASSEVGTEETQYF. For the CDR3, the DNA is TGTGCCAGCAGTGAAGTGGGAACAGAAGAGACCCAGTACTTC.